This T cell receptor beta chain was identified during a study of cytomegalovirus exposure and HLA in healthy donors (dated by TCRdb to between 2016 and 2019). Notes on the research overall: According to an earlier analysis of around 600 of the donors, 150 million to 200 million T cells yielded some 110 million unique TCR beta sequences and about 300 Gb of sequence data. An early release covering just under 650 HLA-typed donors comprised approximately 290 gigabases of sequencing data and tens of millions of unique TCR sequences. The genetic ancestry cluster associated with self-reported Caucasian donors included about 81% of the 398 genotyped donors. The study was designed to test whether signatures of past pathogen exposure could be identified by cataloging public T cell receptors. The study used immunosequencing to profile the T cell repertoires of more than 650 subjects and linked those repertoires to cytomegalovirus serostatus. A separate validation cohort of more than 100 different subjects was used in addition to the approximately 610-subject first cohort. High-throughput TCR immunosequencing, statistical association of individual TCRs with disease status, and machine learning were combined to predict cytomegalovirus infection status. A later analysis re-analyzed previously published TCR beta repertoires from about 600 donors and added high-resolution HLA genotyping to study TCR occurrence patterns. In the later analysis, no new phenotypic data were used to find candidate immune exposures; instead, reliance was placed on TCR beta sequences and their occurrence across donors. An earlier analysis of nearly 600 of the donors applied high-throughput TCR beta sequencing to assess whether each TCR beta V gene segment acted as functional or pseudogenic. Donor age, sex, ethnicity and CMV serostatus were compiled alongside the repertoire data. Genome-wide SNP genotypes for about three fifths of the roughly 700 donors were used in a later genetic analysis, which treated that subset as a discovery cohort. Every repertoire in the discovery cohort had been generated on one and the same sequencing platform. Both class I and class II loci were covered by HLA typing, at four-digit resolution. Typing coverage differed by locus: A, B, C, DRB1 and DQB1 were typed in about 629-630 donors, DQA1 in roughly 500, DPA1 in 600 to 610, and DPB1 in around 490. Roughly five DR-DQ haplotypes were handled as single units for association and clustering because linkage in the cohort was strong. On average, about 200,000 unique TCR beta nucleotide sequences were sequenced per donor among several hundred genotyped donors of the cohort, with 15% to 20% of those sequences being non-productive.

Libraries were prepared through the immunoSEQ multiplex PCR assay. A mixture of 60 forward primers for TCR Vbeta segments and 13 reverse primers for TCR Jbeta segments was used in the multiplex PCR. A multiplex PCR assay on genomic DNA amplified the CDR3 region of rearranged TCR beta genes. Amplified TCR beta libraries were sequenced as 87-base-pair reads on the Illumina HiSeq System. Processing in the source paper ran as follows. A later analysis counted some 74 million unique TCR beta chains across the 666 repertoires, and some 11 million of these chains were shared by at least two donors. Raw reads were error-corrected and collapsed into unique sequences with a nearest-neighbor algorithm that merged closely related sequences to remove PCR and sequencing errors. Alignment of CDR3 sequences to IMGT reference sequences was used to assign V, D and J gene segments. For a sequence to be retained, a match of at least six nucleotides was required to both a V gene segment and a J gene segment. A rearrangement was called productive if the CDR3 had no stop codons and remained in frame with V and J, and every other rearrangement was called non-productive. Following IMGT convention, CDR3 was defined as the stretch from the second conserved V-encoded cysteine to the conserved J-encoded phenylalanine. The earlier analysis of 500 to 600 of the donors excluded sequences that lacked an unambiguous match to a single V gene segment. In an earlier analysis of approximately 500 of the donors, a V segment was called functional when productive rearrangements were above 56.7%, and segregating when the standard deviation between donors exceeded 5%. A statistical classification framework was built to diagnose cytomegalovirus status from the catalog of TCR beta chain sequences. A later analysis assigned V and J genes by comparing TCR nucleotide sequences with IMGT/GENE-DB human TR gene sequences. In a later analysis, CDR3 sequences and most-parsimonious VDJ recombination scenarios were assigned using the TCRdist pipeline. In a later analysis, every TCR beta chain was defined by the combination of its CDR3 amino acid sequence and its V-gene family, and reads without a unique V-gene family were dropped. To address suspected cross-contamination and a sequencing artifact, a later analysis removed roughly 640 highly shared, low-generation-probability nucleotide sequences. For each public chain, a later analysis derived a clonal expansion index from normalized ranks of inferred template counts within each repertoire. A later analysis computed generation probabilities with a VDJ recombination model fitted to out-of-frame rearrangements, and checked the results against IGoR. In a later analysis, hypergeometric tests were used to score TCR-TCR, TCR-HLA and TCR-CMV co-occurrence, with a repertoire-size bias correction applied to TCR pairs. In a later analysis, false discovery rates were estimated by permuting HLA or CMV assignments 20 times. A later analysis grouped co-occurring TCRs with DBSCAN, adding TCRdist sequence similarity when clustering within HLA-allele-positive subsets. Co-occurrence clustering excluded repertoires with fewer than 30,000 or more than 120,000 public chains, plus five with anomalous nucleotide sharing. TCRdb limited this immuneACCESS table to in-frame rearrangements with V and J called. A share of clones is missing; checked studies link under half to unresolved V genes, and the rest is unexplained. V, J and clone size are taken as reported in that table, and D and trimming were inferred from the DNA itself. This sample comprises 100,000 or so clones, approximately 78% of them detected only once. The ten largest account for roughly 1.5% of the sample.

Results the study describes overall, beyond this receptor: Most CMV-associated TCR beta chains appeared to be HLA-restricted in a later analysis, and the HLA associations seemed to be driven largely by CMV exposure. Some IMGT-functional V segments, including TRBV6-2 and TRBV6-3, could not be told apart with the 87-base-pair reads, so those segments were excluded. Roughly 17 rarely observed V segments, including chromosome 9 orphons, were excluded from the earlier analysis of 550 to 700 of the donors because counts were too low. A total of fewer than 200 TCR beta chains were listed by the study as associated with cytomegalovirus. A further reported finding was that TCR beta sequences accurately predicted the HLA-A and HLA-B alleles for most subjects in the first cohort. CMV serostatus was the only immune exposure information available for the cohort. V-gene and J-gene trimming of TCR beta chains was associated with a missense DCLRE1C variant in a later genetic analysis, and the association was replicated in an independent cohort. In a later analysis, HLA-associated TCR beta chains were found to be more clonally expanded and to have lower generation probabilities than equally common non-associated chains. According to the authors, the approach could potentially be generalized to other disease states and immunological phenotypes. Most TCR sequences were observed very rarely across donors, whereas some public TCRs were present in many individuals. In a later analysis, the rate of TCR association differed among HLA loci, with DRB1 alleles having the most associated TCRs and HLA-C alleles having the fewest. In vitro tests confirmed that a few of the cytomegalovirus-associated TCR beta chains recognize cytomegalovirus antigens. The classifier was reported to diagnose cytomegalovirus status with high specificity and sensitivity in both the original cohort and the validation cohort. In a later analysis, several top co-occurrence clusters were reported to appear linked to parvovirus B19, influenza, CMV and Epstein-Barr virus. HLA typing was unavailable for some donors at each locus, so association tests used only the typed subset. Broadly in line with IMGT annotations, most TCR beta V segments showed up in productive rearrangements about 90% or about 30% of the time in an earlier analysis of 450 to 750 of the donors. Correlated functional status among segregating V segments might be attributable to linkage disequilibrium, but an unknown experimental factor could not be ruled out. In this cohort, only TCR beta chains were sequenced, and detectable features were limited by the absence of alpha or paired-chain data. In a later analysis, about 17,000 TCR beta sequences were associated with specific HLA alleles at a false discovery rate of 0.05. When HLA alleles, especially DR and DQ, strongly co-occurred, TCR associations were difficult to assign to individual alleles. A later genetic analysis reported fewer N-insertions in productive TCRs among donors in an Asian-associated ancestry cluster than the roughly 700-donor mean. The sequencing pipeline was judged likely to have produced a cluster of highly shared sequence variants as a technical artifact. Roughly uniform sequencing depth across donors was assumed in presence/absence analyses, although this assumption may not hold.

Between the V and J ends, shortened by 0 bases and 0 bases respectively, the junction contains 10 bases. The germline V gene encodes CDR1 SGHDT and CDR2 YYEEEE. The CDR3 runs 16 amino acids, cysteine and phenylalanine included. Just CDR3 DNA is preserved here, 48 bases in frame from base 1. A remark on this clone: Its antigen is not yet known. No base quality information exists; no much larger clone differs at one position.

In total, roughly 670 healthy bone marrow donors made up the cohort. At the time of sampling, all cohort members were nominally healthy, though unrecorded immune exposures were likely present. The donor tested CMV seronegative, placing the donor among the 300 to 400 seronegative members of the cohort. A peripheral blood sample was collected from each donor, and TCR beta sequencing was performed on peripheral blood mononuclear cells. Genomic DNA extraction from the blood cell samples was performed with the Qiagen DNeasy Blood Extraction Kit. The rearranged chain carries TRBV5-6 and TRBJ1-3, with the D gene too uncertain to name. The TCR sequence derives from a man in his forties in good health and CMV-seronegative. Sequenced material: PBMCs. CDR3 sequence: CASSLDRRISGNTIYF. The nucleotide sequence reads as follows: TGTGCCAGCAGCTTGGATCGCAGGATCTCTGGAAACACCATATATTTT.